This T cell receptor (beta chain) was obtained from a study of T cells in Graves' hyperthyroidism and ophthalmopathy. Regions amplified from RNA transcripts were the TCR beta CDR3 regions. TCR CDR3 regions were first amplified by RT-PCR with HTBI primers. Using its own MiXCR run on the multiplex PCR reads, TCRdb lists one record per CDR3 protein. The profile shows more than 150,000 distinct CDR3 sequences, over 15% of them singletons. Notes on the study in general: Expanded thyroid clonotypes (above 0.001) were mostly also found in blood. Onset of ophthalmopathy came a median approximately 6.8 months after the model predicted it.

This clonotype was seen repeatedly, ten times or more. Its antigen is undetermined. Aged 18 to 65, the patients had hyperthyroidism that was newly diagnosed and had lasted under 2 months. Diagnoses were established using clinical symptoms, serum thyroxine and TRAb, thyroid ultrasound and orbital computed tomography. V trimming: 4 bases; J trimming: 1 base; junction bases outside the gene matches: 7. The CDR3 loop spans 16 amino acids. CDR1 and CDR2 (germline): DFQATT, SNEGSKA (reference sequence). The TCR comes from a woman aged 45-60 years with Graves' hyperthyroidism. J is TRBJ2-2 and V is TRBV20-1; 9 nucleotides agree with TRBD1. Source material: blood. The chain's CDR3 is CSAKGADRGNTGELFF. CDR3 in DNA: TGCAGTGCTAAGGGAGCGGACAGGGGGAACACCGGGGAGCTGTTTTTT.